The T cell receptor beta chain described here comes from a study of blood T cell repertoires in COVID-19. Study information: Sites in the United States, Italy and Spain provided acute and convalescent COVID-19 samples. Sources were T cells, B-cell-depleted T cells, or PBMCs; the material itself was cDNA or gDNA.

As handled by the study authors: Cell counts per sample came from amplifying reference gene primers. TCRdb's table, derived via immunoSEQ multiplex PCR, lists solely in-frame clones and lacks some. D and trimming were read from the DNA, whereas the V and J calls and clone size are those reported in that table. The sample yields around 400,000 clones, about 88% seen once. V was clipped by 0 bases and J by 5 bases, with 14 bases between them. The germline V gene encodes CDR1 SGHRS and CDR2 YFSETQ. This CDR3 has 15 residues. The study assigned cohorts using participant-reported clinical history. Sequencing was done on a sample of PBMCs or T cells enriched from blood (not recorded which). The TCR sequence derives from a woman aged 18 to 35 who had been exposed to COVID-19. The rearrangement joins TRBV5-1 to TRBJ2-5, with a tentative D call TRBD2 (7 bases). CDR3: CASSLVGGLHETQYF. CDR3 sequence (DNA): TGCGCCAGCAGCTTGGTCGGGGGGCTCCATGAGACCCAGTACTTC.